The 20 T cell receptor beta chains in this list originate from one sample, sequenced in a study of blood T cell repertoires in COVID-19. Assay used: immunoSEQ multiplex PCR; TCRdb lists only in-frame clones, some missing. The table records roughly 250,000 clones, more than 70% of them present only once. Sequenced material: PBMCs or T cells enriched from blood (not recorded which). The receptors shown here come from a woman aged 45 to 65 who had recovered from COVID-19.

The J gene is TRBJ1-1, the V gene TRBV18; D unresolved. Germline lookup yields CDR1 KGHSH and CDR2 LQKENI. Between the trimmed V and J ends, which lost 3 bases and 5 bases, there was a span of 10 bases. The CDR3 runs 13 residues. The CDR3: CASSPERRTEAFF. CDR3 nucleotide sequence: TGTGCCAGCTCACCGGAGAGGAGGACTGAAGCTTTCTTT.

This chain links TRBV5-1 with TRBJ1-2, with D possibly matching TRBD1 (5 bases). The CDR3 extends over 17 amino acids. The germline V and J ends were trimmed by 0 bases and 4 bases, with 19 bases remaining between them. Germline values: CDR1 SGHRS, CDR2 YFSETQ. CDR3 residues: CASSLEFQGPTSYGYTF. The CDR3 nucleotides read TGCGCCAGCAGCTTGGAATTCCAGGGCCCAACCAGCTATGGCTACACCTTC.

The rearrangement uses TRBV7-2 and TRBJ2-7, with D possibly matching TRBD1 (6 bases). CDR3 size: 13 residues. V lost 2 bases and J lost 5, with 10 bases in between. Looked up from germline, CDR1 is SGHTA and CDR2 is FQGNSA. The CDR3 DNA is TGTGCCAGCAGCTTACCAGGGGTCAACGAGCAGTACTTC. Translating gives CASSLPGVNEQYF.

This rearrangement joins TRBV4-3 to TRBJ1-2, with a possible D match to TRBD1 (6 bases). From germline, CDR1 is LGHNA and CDR2 YSLEER. The V end lost 6 bases, the J end lost 3 bases, and 20 bases lay between the germline ends. The CDR3 contains 16 residues. The CDR3 here is CASRPRDGGRDYGYTF. In DNA, the CDR3 is TGCGCCAGCAGACCAAGGGACGGGGGGCGCGACTATGGCTACACCTTC.

This clone was detected once. V is TRBV25-1 and J is TRBJ1-1; 9 bases line up with TRBD1. The CDR3 sequence is 16 residues long. Germline CDR1 reads MGHDK; CDR2 reads SYGVNS. The ends lost 4 bases at V and 5 bases at J; junction bases unmatched: 11. CDR3 amino acids: CASSAMPGQGKTEAFF. The DNA of the CDR3 is TGTGCCAGCAGTGCGATGCCGGGACAGGGAAAAACTGAAGCTTTCTTT.

The CDR3 region has the DNA TGTGCCAGCAGTGTGGAGCTGAGTTACACCGGGGAGCTGTTTTTT. It yields the protein CASSVELSYTGELFF. V is TRBV2 and J is TRBJ2-2; D remains ambiguous. The CDR3 loop spans 15 amino acids. With 4 bases removed from V and 3 bases from J, the gap between germline ends came to 12 bases. Germline CDR1 is SNHLY and CDR2 is FYNNEI.

The chain carries TRBV21-1 and TRBJ2-5; the table's D call, TRBD2, has no DNA check behind it. TRBV21-1 is given as a pseudogene. This CDR3 spans 15 amino acids. The CDR3 sequence: CASSKAEFSQETQYF. DNA of the CDR3: TGTGCCAGCAGCAAAGCGGAGTTTTCTCAAGAGACCCAGTACTTC.

This clone was observed a handful of times. The rearrangement links TRBV24-1 to TRBJ2-7; 7 nucleotides line up with TRBD2. Germline V gene sequence: CDR1 KGHDR, CDR2 SFDVKD. This CDR3 is built from 15 residues. J was trimmed by 0 bases and V by 4 bases; bases with no gene match: 5. DNA for the CDR3: TGTGCCACCAGTGACCCGGCTAGCGGCTCCTACGAGCAGTACTTC. It is translated as CATSDPASGSYEQYF.

The CDR3 here is CASRYSTGVSNQPQHF. DNA of the CDR3: TGTGCCAGCAGGTACTCGACAGGGGTTAGCAATCAGCCCCAGCATTTT. The chain joins TRBV2 to TRBJ1-5, with TRBD1 identical over 8 bases. Germline-derived CDR1 and CDR2 are SNHLY and FYNNEI. Trimming at V came to 6 bases and at J to 0 bases, leaving 7 bases not matched to a gene. The CDR3 sequence is 16 residues long.

The V and J genes are TRBV4-1 and TRBJ1-5; no reliable D call. Germline CDR1 MGHRA, CDR2 YSYEKL. V lost 5 bases to trimming and J lost 0 bases, with 11 bases between them. This CDR3 is 15 amino acids long. The CDR3, as DNA: TGCGCCAGCAGCATAAGCTTGAATAGCAATCAGCCCCAGCATTTT. Translating it yields CASSISLNSNQPQHF.

The chain is built from TRBV12-3 or TRBV12-4 and TRBJ2-2; TRBD2 aligns across 9 bases. CDR3 size: 13 residues. J was trimmed by 7 bases and V by 6 bases; bases with no gene match: 3. The CDR3 DNA sequence: TGTGCCAGCAGCGGGACTAGCTTCGGGGAGCTGTTTTTT. Its translation: CASSGTSFGELFF.

The chain uses TRBV6-2 or TRBV6-3 and TRBJ2-7; 9 nucleotides match TRBD1. Germline V lookup: CDR1 MNHEY, CDR2 SVGEGT. The CDR3 has 16 amino acids. Germline trimming cut 6 bases from V and 1 base from J; bases unmatched to any gene: 10. Here the CDR3 DNA reads TGTGCCAGCAGCCTGCTACCCGGGACAGGGTCCTACGAGCAGTACTTC. Translation: CASSLLPGTGSYEQYF.

This clone is a singleton in its sample. The rearrangement uses TRBV4-1 and TRBJ2-2; 9 positions match TRBD2. V lost 4 bases and J lost 6; bases outside the gene matches: 6. This CDR3 has 15 residues. Germline CDR1 is MGHRA and CDR2 is YSYEKL. The CDR3 loop reads CASSRTSERSGELFF. The CDR3 region has the DNA TGCGCCAGCAGCCGGACTAGCGAAAGGTCCGGGGAGCTGTTTTTT.

This clone was detected only once. The V call is TRBV27, the J call TRBJ1-2, with a possible D match to TRBD1 (5 bases). Trimming removed 5 bases at V and 0 bases at J, with 19 bases between. The CDR3 has 17 residues. Germline V gene sequence: CDR1 MNHEY, CDR2 SMNVEV (reference sequence). DNA for the CDR3: TGTGCCAGCAGTCAACTCCCCACGACAGAAGCTAACTATGGCTACACCTTC. As protein: CASSQLPTTEANYGYTF.

The V and J genes are TRBV7-9 and TRBJ2-7, with TRBD1 identical over 9 bases. Germline assignment: CDR1 SEHNR and CDR2 FQNEAQ (reference sequence). Trimming at V came to 4 bases and at J to 5 bases, leaving 9 bases not matched to a gene. The length of the CDR3 is 15 residues. This CDR3 reads CASSSSGQGVDEQYF. CDR3 nucleotide sequence: TGTGCCAGCAGCTCCTCGGGACAGGGTGTCGACGAGCAGTACTTC.

The J gene is TRBJ1-5, the V gene TRBV29-1, with 7 bases identical to TRBD1. The CDR3 has 15 amino acids. V shed 5 bases and J 9 bases; nucleotides not matched to a gene: 16. Per germline, CDR1 SQVTM and CDR2 ANQGSEA. The CDR3 DNA reads as TGCAGCGTTAGTGAGACAGGGACCTCTTGGATGCCCCAGCATTTT. Amino acids: CSVSETGTSWMPQHF. Variable domain in full (rest from reference TRBV29-1 and TRBJ1-5): SAVISQKPSRDICQRGTSLTIQCQVDSQVTMMFWYRQQPGQSLTLIATANQGSEATYESGFVIDKFPISRPNLTFSTLTVSNMSPEDSSIYLCSVSETGTSWMPQHFGDGTRLSIL.

The chain joins TRBV2 to TRBJ2-1, with 12 bases identical to TRBD1. Germline values: CDR1 SNHLY, CDR2 FYNNEI. This CDR3 comprises 17 residues. Germline trimming cut 7 bases from V and 8 bases from J; bases unmatched to any gene: 15. Written as DNA, the CDR3 is TGTGCCAGCAACAAGGAAGGTGGAGGGACAGGGGGCTATGAGCAGTTCTTC. Amino acids: CASNKEGGGTGGYEQFF. The full variable domain, rest sourced from reference TRBV2 and TRBJ2-1, is EPEVTQTPSHQVTQMGQEVILRCVPISNHLYFYWYRQILGQKVEFLVSFYNNEISEKSEIFDDQFSVERPDGSNFTLKIRSTKLEDSAMYFCASNKEGGGTGGYEQFFGPGTRLTVL.

The chain is built from TRBV7-2 and TRBJ2-1; 8 bases match TRBD2. Trimming cost V 0 bases and J 7 bases; bases outside gene matches: 8. CDR3 length: 16 amino acids. Germline V gives CDR1 SGHTA, CDR2 FQGNSA. Here the CDR3 DNA reads TGTGCCAGCAGCTTAGCGTTTGCGGGAGGTACGAATGAGCAGTTCTTC. Translated: CASSLAFAGGTNEQFF. The full variable domain, rest sourced from reference TRBV7-2 and TRBJ2-1, is GAGVSQSPSNKVTEKGKDVELRCDPISGHTALYWYRQSLGQGLEFLIYFQGNSAPDKSGLPSDRFSAERTGGSVSTLTIQRTQQEDSAVYLCASSLAFAGGTNEQFFGPGTRLTVL.

This clone appeared once. The chain employs TRBV19 and TRBJ2-5, with 8 positions matching TRBD2. The J segment lost 5 bases and the V segment lost 0 bases, leaving 5 bases of the junction unmatched. The CDR3 contains 15 residues. Per germline, CDR1 LNHDA and CDR2 SQIVND (reference sequence). This CDR3 is CASSIELAEVETQYF. The CDR3 coding sequence is TGTGCCAGTAGTATAGAACTAGCGGAGGTTGAGACCCAGTACTTC.

This clone was detected once. The V call is TRBV27, the J call TRBJ2-7; 9 bases fit TRBD1. Germline V gene sequence: CDR1 MNHEY, CDR2 SMNVEV (reference sequence). V lost 6 bases, J lost 3 bases, and 9 bases stayed unmatched. The CDR3 consists of 15 residues. The CDR3: CASRSTGQGYYEQYF. CDR3 nucleotides: TGTGCCAGCAGATCTACGGGACAGGGTTACTACGAGCAGTACTTC.